One TCR beta chain is described in this entry. Which antigen it targets is not known. No much larger clone exists at a distance of one base, and base qualities are not known. Enrolling through a virtual design, the prospective study's participants ranged in age from about 18 to 100 years and lived across more than 20 United States geographic areas. Cohort assignment in the prospective study relied on participant-reported clinical history from a screening survey and a study questionnaire. For ImmuneRACE Cohort 3, a participant was defined as recovered based on two consecutive negative NP/OP PCR tests, clearance by a healthcare professional, or resolution of symptoms. In the prospective study, mobile phlebotomists collected whole blood, serum and a nasopharyngeal or oropharyngeal swab from each participant. Additional blood draws and questionnaires over an approximately 2-month period could optionally be provided by prospective study participants. Blood samples from the prospective study were shipped frozen or at room temperature prior to DNA extraction.

The immunoSEQ Assay, a bias-controlled multiplex PCR, was used to amplify TCRbeta CDR3 regions from genomic DNA. The paper's processing steps were these. The number of nucleated cells in each sample was estimated by amplification of reference gene primers within the assay. To quantify the absolute abundance of each unique TCRbeta CDR3 rearrangement, sequence reads were collapsed and filtered. Productive Simpson clonality was computed per sample as the square root of Simpson's diversity index over productive rearrangements. This immuneACCESS table, as held by TCRdb, lists in-frame sequences with V and J called but not all clones. Of the missing ones, under half trace to an unresolved V gene in checked studies; the others have no known cause. V and J calls and clone size are copied from that table; D and trimming were computed from the DNA. Within this sample are about 280,000 clones, with around 88% of them counted one time only. The ten largest clones represent approximately 5.7% of the sample.

The data are from a study of blood T cell repertoires in COVID-19 (dated by TCRdb to 2018 to 2020). For the wider study: Collaborator samples came from the United States, Italy and Spain and covered acute and convalescent phases of COVID-19. The prospective study material was composed of cDNA or gDNA derived from T cells, B-cell-depleted T cells, or PBMCs. Subjects who had been exposed to COVID-19, were actively infected with it, or had recovered from it provided the deeply sampled blood TCRbeta repertoires that made up the dataset. The repertoires were released in a freely available public database intended as a resource for research on the immune response to SARS-CoV-2. Samples came from the ongoing ImmuneRACE study (first 160 participants) plus 1,254 subjects from 6 global collaborators. A de-identified subject ID, COVID-19 status, age in years and sex were almost always included in the sample metadata. Where available, HLA class I and class II types were obtained from metadata supplied by the sample provider rather than from assay-based typing.

The full study reports these points: The amount of clinical and demographic metadata varied by source and participant and was provided uncurated.

The CDR3 spans 15 residues, from the cysteine through the phenylalanine. The entry retains the CDR3 DNA only, 45 bases that are in frame from base 1. V loses 6 bases at its end and J loses 4 bases; junction bases beyond the gene matches: 9. Sequences MNHEY (CDR1) and SVGAGI (CDR2) are obtained from the germline V gene. The sequencing input was PBMCs or T cells enriched from blood (not recorded which). This clonotype originated in a woman in her thirties or forties who had recovered from COVID-19. The V and J genes are TRBV6-5 and TRBJ1-5, with 7 bases in between that match TRBD1. The DNA sequence is given as TGTGCCAGCAGAAACAGGGGATCGAGTAATCAGCCCCAGCATTTT. This encodes CASRNRGSSNQPQHF.